This T cell receptor (beta chain) was observed in a study of Graves' ophthalmopathy and Graves' hyperthyroidism. About the study: The authors defined stable hyperthyroidism as no ophthalmopathy within 18 months of follow-up. Findings of the study overall: Clonotypes were expanded in thyroid at above 0.001 frequency, and most also appeared in blood.

RNA transcripts served as template for amplifying TCR beta CDR3 sequences. Following a first-round RT-PCR that used HTBI primers, a second-round multiplex PCR was carried out. TCRdb reprocessed the multiplex PCR reads via MiXCR and lists one record per CDR3 protein. The sample contains around 520,000 distinct CDR3 sequences, 35% to 45% of which appear only once. The CDR3 totals 16 residues. The V segment lost 5 bases and the J segment 4 bases; nucleotides outside the gene matches: 11. Regarding this clonotype: Its antigen is undetermined.

Ineligible for inclusion were patients with other autoimmune diseases, uncontrolled infections, pregnancy or lactation. Each diagnosis was determined on the basis of clinical symptoms, serum thyroxine, TRAb, thyroid ultrasound and orbital computed tomography. Sample: peripheral blood or thyroid tissue (not recorded which). This TCR was sampled from an adult man with Graves' hyperthyroidism. V usage is TRBV12-3 or TRBV12-4 and J usage is TRBJ1-2; 9 bases agree with TRBD1. CDR3 loop: CASSDTGTGLTYGYTF. The CDR3 DNA reads as TGTGCCAGCAGTGACACCGGGACAGGGCTCACCTATGGCTACACCTTC.